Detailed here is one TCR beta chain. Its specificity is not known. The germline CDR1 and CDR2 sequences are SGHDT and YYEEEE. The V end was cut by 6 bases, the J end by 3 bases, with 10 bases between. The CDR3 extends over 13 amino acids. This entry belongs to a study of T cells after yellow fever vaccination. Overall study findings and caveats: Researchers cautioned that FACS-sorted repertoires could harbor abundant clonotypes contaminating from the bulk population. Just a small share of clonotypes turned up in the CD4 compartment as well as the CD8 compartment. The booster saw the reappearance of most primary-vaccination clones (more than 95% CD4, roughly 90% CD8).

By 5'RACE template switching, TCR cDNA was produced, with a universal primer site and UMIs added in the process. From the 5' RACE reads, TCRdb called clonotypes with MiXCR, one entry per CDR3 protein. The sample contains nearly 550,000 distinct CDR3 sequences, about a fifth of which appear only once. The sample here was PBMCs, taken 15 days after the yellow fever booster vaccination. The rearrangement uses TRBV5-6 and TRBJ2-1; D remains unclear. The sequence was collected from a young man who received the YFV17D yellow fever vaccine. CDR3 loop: CASNPSLYNEQFF. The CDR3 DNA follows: TGTGCCAGCAACCCTAGTCTCTACAATGAGCAGTTCTTC.